The next 13 T cell receptor beta chains were all read from a single sample in a study of Ad26.COV2.S vaccination and SARS-CoV-2 variants. Indicated treatment: about 20 received Ad26.COV2.S at low or high dose, single or two shots; a few received placebo; per-sample allocation not given. Sampling occurred on day 63 after the first vaccine or placebo injection. The repertoire was sequenced with immunoSEQ multiplex PCR; TCRdb's copy has only in-frame clones and lacks some. The sample carries about 350,000 clones, around 84% recorded once. The input for sequencing was peripheral blood, taken in a trial of Ad26.COV2.S vaccine versus placebo. All receptors derive from a person between 18 and 65 years old who received the Ad26.COV2.S COVID-19 vaccine or a placebo.

The chain has TRBV5-1 and TRBJ1-1; D may be TRBD1 (5 bases). Germline CDR1 reads SGHRS; CDR2 reads YFSETQ. Trimming cost V 0 bases and J 3 bases, with 15 bases left between them. The CDR3 runs 16 residues. CDR3 bases: TGCGCCAGCAGCTTGGGGGAGGGGTTTCGGTACACTGAAGCTTTCTTT. Translating it yields CASSLGEGFRYTEAFF.

This clone was detected once. The chain links TRBV7-2 to TRBJ2-5, with D possibly TRBD1 on 8 matching bases. Trimming cost V 4 bases and J 5 bases, with 17 bases left between them. The CDR3 totals 15 residues. Germline CDR1 is SGHTA and CDR2 is FQGNSA. This chain's CDR3 is CASSSQGGEWETQYF. In DNA, the CDR3 is TGTGCCAGCAGCTCACAGGGGGGGGAGTGGGAGACCCAGTACTTC.

This chain joins TRBV28 and TRBJ2-4; D uncertain. The CDR3 has 15 amino acids. CDR1 MDHEN and CDR2 SYDVKM come from the germline V gene. Trimming shortened V by 1 base and J by 9 bases, and 16 bases separated the two germline ends. In nucleotides, the CDR3 is TGTGCCAGCAGTTTATCCGCGTTAGGGTCTAGCATTCAGTACTTC. Its translation is CASSLSALGSSIQYF.

This clone was recorded only once. This sequence joins TRBV18 and TRBJ2-2, with D uncertain. V was trimmed by 4 bases and J by 4 bases, leaving 7 bases between them. Germline V CDR1 and CDR2: KGHSH, LQKENI. The CDR3 runs 13 residues. This chain's CDR3 is CASSLEVTGELFF. In DNA form, the CDR3 reads TGTGCCAGCTCACTGGAAGTCACCGGGGAGCTGTTTTTT.

J is TRBJ2-1 and V is TRBV4-3; D possibly corresponds to TRBD1 (7 bases). V was shortened by 0 bases and J by 6 bases, with 15 bases between the two germline ends. The CDR3 totals 16 residues. Germline CDR1 LGHNA, CDR2 YSLEER. The CDR3 DNA reads TGCGCCAGCAGCCAAGATCTCATCAGGGGGGCCAATGAGCAGTTCTTC. Translated: CASSQDLIRGANEQFF.

This chain uses TRBV6-2 or TRBV6-3 with TRBJ2-2; D is ambiguous. Trimming pared 2 bases from V and 3 bases from J, leaving 7 bases between. The CDR3 sequence is 14 residues long. CDR1 is MNHEY, CDR2 SVGEGT, per germline. The CDR3 region is CASSYETDTGELFF. CDR3 sequence (DNA): TGTGCCAGCAGTTACGAGACGGACACCGGGGAGCTGTTTTTT.

In its sample, this clone was seen once. The rearrangement uses TRBV6-5 and TRBJ1-3; no clear D gene. Germline V CDR1 and CDR2: MNHEY, SVGAGI. V was cut by 0 bases and J by 0 bases, with 6 bases left in between. The CDR3 is 15 residues long. The CDR3 loop reads CASSYSTDSGNTIYF. The CDR3 coding sequence is TGTGCCAGCAGTTACTCGACGGACTCTGGAAACACCATATATTTT.

The V and J genes are TRBV6-5 and TRBJ2-2, with D possibly being TRBD2 (5 bases). CDR3 length: 15 amino acids. CDR1 is MNHEY and CDR2 is SVGAGI in the germline V gene. With 8 bases removed from V and 7 bases from J, the gap between germline ends came to 20 bases. The DNA for the CDR3 is TGTGCCAGCCTCCGGTTGGTCCCCGGGAACGGGGAGCTGTTTTTT. It translates to CASLRLVPGNGELFF.

This rearrangement joins TRBV2 to TRBJ2-1, with 9 bases fitting TRBD2. The germline gives CDR1 SNHLY, CDR2 FYNNEI. Trimming removed 6 bases from V and 4 bases from J; junction bases left unmatched: 7. CDR3 length: 15 amino acids. The chain's CDR3 is CASRTRLADYNEQFF. CDR3 sequence (DNA): TGTGCCAGCAGGACAAGACTAGCGGATTACAATGAGCAGTTCTTC.

The rearrangement joins TRBV14 to TRBJ2-1; perhaps TRBD1 as D (5 bases). Germline assignment: CDR1 SGHDN and CDR2 FVKESK. The CDR3 spans 18 residues. The germline V and J ends were trimmed by 1 base and 5 bases, with 21 bases remaining between them. CDR3 sequence (DNA): TGTGCCAGCAGCCAAGCAGTGGGCAGGGCAGACCCCAACAATGAGCAGTTCTTC. Translated, it gives CASSQAVGRADPNNEQFF. Full variable domain (rest looked up from reference TRBV14 and TRBJ2-1): EAGVTQFPSHSVIEKGQTVTLRCDPISGHDNLYWYRRVMGKEIKFLLHFVKESKQDESGMPNNRFLAERTGGTYSTLKVQPAELEDSGVYFCASSQAVGRADPNNEQFFGPGTRLTVL.

V is TRBV6-2 or TRBV6-3 and J is TRBJ1-5; 9 bases fit TRBD1. Germline-derived CDR1 and CDR2 are MNHEY and SVGEGT. This CDR3 has 15 amino acids. The V and J ends lost 5 bases and 9 bases, in that order; junction bases with no gene match: 11. For the CDR3, the DNA is TGTGCCAGCAGTATCTCCGGACAGGGGCGGACGCCCCAGCATTTT. It specifies CASSISGQGRTPQHF.

V and J are TRBV7-8 and TRBJ2-7; D uncertain. The V gene's germline CDR1 is SGHVS and CDR2 FQNEAQ. This CDR3 region has 13 residues. Trimming shortened V by 5 bases and J by 4 bases, and 12 bases separated the two germline ends. In nucleotides, the CDR3 is TGTGCCAGCAGCCGGAACGAGCTGTACGAGCAGTACTTC. Its translation: CASSRNELYEQYF.

This clone was recorded many times. The chain has TRBV19 and TRBJ1-4; possible D gene TRBD1, 5 bases. Between the trimmed V and J ends, which lost 7 bases and 11 bases, there was a span of 11 bases. The CDR3 covers 11 residues. Germline V CDR1 and CDR2: LNHDA, SQIVND (reference sequence). The chain's CDR3 is CASTIDSKLFF. The CDR3, as DNA: TGTGCCAGTACCATTGACAGCAAACTGTTTTTT.